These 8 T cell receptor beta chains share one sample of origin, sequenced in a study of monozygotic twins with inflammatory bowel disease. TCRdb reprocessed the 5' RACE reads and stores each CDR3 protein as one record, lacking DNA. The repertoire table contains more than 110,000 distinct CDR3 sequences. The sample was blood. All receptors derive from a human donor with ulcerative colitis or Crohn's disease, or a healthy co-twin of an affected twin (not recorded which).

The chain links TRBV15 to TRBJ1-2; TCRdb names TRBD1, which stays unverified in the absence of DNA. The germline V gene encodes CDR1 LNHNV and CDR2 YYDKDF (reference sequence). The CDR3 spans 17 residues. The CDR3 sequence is CATSRDSPRDTNYGYTF.

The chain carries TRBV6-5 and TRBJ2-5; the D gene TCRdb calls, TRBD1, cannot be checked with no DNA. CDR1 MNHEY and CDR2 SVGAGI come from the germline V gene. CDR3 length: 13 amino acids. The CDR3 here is CASSYRRDSAQYF.

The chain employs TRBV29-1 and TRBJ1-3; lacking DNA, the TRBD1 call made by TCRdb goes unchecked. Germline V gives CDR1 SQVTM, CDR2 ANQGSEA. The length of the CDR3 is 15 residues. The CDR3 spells CSAASGAFSGNTIYF.

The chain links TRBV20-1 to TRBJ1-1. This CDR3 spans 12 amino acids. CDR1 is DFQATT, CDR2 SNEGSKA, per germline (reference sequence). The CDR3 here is CSAPKMNTEAFF.

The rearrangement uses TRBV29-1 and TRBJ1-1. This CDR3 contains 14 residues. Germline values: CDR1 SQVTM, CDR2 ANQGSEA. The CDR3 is CSVEATEPNTEAFF.

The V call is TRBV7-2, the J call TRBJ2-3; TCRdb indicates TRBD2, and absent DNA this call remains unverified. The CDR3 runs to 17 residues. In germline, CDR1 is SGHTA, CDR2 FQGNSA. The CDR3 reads CASSPTKGGTSTDTQYF.

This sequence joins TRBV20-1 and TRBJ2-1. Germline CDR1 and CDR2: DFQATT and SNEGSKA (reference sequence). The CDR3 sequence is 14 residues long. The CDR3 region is CSARDLASVNEQFF.

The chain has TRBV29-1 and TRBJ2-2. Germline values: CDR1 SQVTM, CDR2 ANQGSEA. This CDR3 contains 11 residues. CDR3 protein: CSVDDTGELFF.